This entry features one TCR beta chain sequence. Losses at the gene ends were 4 bases for V and 3 bases for J; bases not matched to a gene: 11. Germline-derived CDR1 and CDR2 are SEHNR and FQNEAQ (reference sequence). The CDR3 is 17 residues long. The CDR3 regions of TCR beta were amplified from RNA transcripts. HTBI primers were used for first-round RT-PCR of the TCR CDR3. One entry per CDR3 protein results from TCRdb running MiXCR on the multiplex PCR reads. The table includes nearly 750,000 distinct CDR3 sequences, 30% to 40% detected once. This record comes from a study of T cells in Graves' hyperthyroidism and ophthalmopathy.

The sequencing input was blood. The sequence came from a woman aged 40 to 49 with Graves' hyperthyroidism. The chain recombines TRBV7-9 with TRBJ2-7, with 11 bases matching TRBD1. This CDR3 reads CASSSTLDGTGGYEQYF. The CDR3 DNA sequence: TGTGCCAGCAGCTCGACCTTGGACGGGACAGGGGGCTACGAGCAGTACTTC.